This T cell receptor beta chain appears in the sequencing data of a study of T cell responses to AZD1222 COVID-19 vaccine. Trimming removed 3 bases from V and 1 base from J, with 6 bases in between. The CDR3 length is 13 residues. Germline loops: CDR1 SGHAT, CDR2 FQNNGV. Data came from immunoSEQ multiplex PCR; TCRdb stores just in-frame clones and leaves some out. The table records approximately 93,000 clones, about 89% of them present only once. The receptor's source is an adult who received the AZD1222 COVID-19 vaccine. The V gene is TRBV11-2, the J gene TRBJ1-1, with D uncertain. The starting material was peripheral blood, obtained 28 days after the second AZD1222 dose. The chain's CDR3 is CASSFRWNTEAFF. Written as DNA, the CDR3 is TGTGCCAGCAGCTTCAGGTGGAACACTGAAGCTTTCTTT.